This T cell receptor beta chain is drawn from a study of beta chain features in type 1 diabetes. Every isolated RNA sample was fully reverse transcribed, so sequencing captured expressed TCRB transcripts. Only in-frame clones appear in the TCRdb table, and some are missing; sequencing was by immunoSEQ multiplex PCR. The table has around 500,000 clones, about 29% seen once. Whole-study results and caveats: PCR might preferentially amplify shorter templates, equally in patients and controls. Type 1 diabetes patients had VDJ junctions that carried fewer insertions and more deletions. Sequencing of cDNA might inflate the share of cells that strongly express TCR.

This clone was observed a handful of times. Its antigen is unidentified. The junction had 3 bases not matched to a gene; V was cut back by 2 bases and J by 4 bases. Germline V gene data show CDR1 as SGHRS and CDR2 as YFSETQ. This CDR3 is built from 15 residues. Sequenced input: naive CD4+ T cells from blood. The chain links TRBV5-1 to TRBJ2-2, with TRBD2 matching over 9 bases. This TCR derives from a man between 18 and 35 years old in good health. The CDR3 sequence is CASSFSGSPTGELFF. The CDR3 nucleotides read TGCGCCAGCAGCTTTAGCGGGAGCCCCACCGGGGAGCTGTTTTTT.